The rows below give T cell receptor beta chains drawn from one sample of a study of T cell repertoires in cytomegalovirus infection. Via MiXCR, TCRdb re-called the reads, giving one row per CDR3 protein. The repertoire holds some 300,000 distinct CDR3 sequences, about a sixth seen once, with 12% in the top ten. Sequencing was carried out using PBMCs. These TCRs come from a human donor in good health (CMV status not recorded). Some clones in this sample may be carry-over from other donors' samples. CDR3s include the opening cysteine and the closing phenylalanine or tryptophan. D genes are given only for firm matches. Only part of the rows carry a size: once, few, many, or a class if the clone is expanded.

size	V	length	D	J	CDR3	DNA
many	TRBV7-6	16	TRBD1	TRBJ1-1	CASSSLQGRTDAEAFF	TGTGCCAGCAGCTCACTACAGGGGAGGACGGACGCTGAAGCTTTCTTT
few	TRBV6-6	18	NA	TRBJ2-5	CASSYPGAQGLKQETQYF	TGTGCCAGCAGTTACCCGGGGGCACAGGGGCTGAAACAAGAGACCCAGTACTTC
many	TRBV4-2	18	TRBD1	TRBJ2-3	CASSEELQGTVSTDTQYF	TGTGCCAGCAGCGAGGAGCTACAGGGGACGGTTAGCACAGATACGCAGTATTTT
few	TRBV19	16	NA	TRBJ1-5	CASSIDGEYSNQPQHF	TGTGCCAGTAGTATCGATGGGGAGTATAGCAATCAGCCCCAGCATTTT
NA	TRBV18	14	NA	TRBJ1-2	CASSPGLMSYGYTF	TGTGCCAGCTCACCGGGACTGATGAGCTATGGCTACACCTTC
many	TRBV6-5	15	TRBD1	TRBJ1-1	CASSPEDRGGTEAFF	TGTGCCAGCAGTCCCGAGGACAGGGGAGGAACTGAAGCTTTCTTT
few	TRBV20-1	15	NA	TRBJ1-5	CSARDSQAGNQPQHF	TGCAGTGCTAGAGATTCCCAGGCAGGTAATCAGCCCCAGCATTTT
many	TRBV7-2	13	NA	TRBJ2-5	CASSLEGVGTQYF	TGTGCCAGCAGCTTAGAGGGAGTTGGGACCCAGTACTTC
few	TRBV6-2/TRBV6-3	12	NA	TRBJ2-2	CASSYSAGELFF	TGTGCCAGCAGTTACTCGGCCGGGGAGCTGTTTTTT
many	TRBV7-2	15	NA	TRBJ1-1	CASSQFDTMNTEAFF	TGTGCCAGCAGCCAATTCGACACAATGAACACTGAAGCTTTCTTT
few	TRBV15	15	TRBD1	TRBJ1-4	CATRPMRDSAEKLFF	TGTGCCACGCGACCGATGCGGGACAGTGCTGAAAAACTGTTTTTT
many	TRBV6-1	13	NA	TRBJ1-2	CATRPRESRGYTF	TGTGCCACCCGACCCAGGGAATCGAGAGGCTACACCTTC
NA	TRBV20-1	13	NA	TRBJ1-3	CSAGQIAGNTIYF	TGCAGTGCCGGACAGATCGCAGGAAACACCATATATTTT
few	TRBV11-2	12	NA	TRBJ2-7	CAGGDLPYEQYF	TGTGCCGGAGGGGACTTACCCTACGAGCAGTACTTC
NA	TRBV15	16	NA	TRBJ2-7	CATSRVPGQPSYEQYF	TGTGCCACCAGCAGAGTCCCCGGACAGCCCTCCTACGAGCAGTACTTC
NA	TRBV19	13	NA	TRBJ1-2	CASTAQAVYGYTF	TGTGCCAGTACCGCCCAGGCAGTCTATGGCTACACCTTC
NA	TRBV3-1	14	TRBD1	TRBJ2-7	CASSLDSSRTGMYF	TGTGCCAGCAGCCTAGACTCCTCTCGGACAGGGATGTACTTC
few	TRBV6-4	16	TRBD2	TRBJ2-1	CASSRLAGASINEQFF	TGTGCCAGCAGTAGACTAGCGGGGGCGTCGATTAATGAGCAGTTCTTC
many	TRBV5-6	15	TRBD2	TRBJ2-3	CASSLVRGVTDTQYF	TGTGCCAGCAGCTTGGTTCGGGGGGTCACAGATACGCAGTATTTT
few	TRBV7-8	13	NA	TRBJ1-2	CASSLTESYGYTF	TGTGCCAGCAGCCTTACAGAAAGCTATGGCTACACCTTC
NA	TRBV12-3/TRBV12-4	14	NA	TRBJ1-1	CASSLALGVGEAFF	TGTGCCAGCAGTTTAGCTTTGGGAGTAGGTGAAGCTTTCTTT
NA	TRBV20-1	14	TRBD1	TRBJ1-4	CSATTGGTNEKLFF	TGCAGTGCTACGACAGGGGGGACTAATGAAAAACTGTTTTTT
few	TRBV11-2	18	NA	TRBJ1-4	CASSLSFPDSATNEKLFF	TGTGCCAGCAGCTTAAGTTTTCCCGACAGTGCAACTAATGAAAAACTGTTTTTT
many	TRBV12-3/TRBV12-4	15	TRBD1	TRBJ2-3	CASSSGQGMTDTQYF	TGTGCCAGCAGTTCGGGACAGGGCATGACAGATACGCAGTATTTT
few	TRBV5-4	13	NA	TRBJ2-1	CASTYPPSVEQFF	TGTGCCAGCACATACCCCCCCTCTGTCGAGCAGTTCTTC
many	TRBV19	13	NA	TRBJ2-1	CASSTGGYNEQFF	TGTGCCAGTAGTACTGGGGGCTACAATGAGCAGTTCTTC
once	TRBV2	15	TRBD1	TRBJ2-1	CSSSSQGSSYNEQFF	TGTTCCAGCAGTTCACAGGGGAGCTCCTACAATGAGCAGTTCTTC
NA	TRBV12-3/TRBV12-4	14	TRBD1	TRBJ2-2	CASSDRDNTGELFF	TGTGCCAGCAGCGACAGGGATAACACCGGGGAGCTGTTTTTT
many	TRBV19	14	NA	TRBJ2-3	CASSPDRRRDTQYF	TGTGCCAGTAGTCCCGACCGAAGAAGGGATACGCAGTATTTT
few	TRBV7-6	13	TRBD2	TRBJ2-1	CASSSPGRGGQFF	TGTGCCAGCAGCTCCCCCGGGCGGGGGGGACAGTTCTTC
NA	TRBV28	15	NA	TRBJ1-1	CASSLSRGKGAEAFF	TGTGCCAGCAGTTTGTCCCGCGGGAAGGGAGCTGAAGCTTTCTTT
few	TRBV3-1	13	NA	TRBJ2-7	CASSQEGTFEQYF	TGTGCCAGCAGCCAAGAAGGCACGTTCGAGCAGTACTTC
NA	TRBV2	13	TRBD1	TRBJ1-6	CASRGTGESPLHF	TGTGCCAGCAGGGGGACAGGGGAGTCACCCCTCCACTTT
few	TRBV12-3/TRBV12-4	16	TRBD2	TRBJ2-5	CASRLETGTIQETQYF	TGTGCCAGCAGACTCGAAACCGGGACTATACAAGAGACCCAGTACTTC
many	TRBV12-3/TRBV12-4	14	NA	TRBJ2-5	CACRGERGQETQYF	TGTGCCTGTAGGGGGGAGCGGGGACAAGAGACCCAGTACTTC
few	TRBV20-1	14	TRBD1	TRBJ1-1	CSGIGNKQGAEAFF	TGCAGTGGCATAGGTAACAAACAGGGGGCTGAAGCTTTCTTT
NA	TRBV7-9	12	NA	TRBJ2-7	CASSARTYEQYF	TGTGCCAGCTCCGCTCGGACCTACGAGCAGTACTTC
many	TRBV7-2	14	NA	TRBJ2-7	CASSLVGGSYEQYF	TGTGCCAGCAGCTTAGTGGGCGGGTCCTACGAGCAGTACTTC
NA	TRBV29-1	14	NA	TRBJ2-7	CSVGPLGGSYEQYF	TGCAGCGTTGGCCCCCTGGGGGGCTCCTACGAGCAGTACTTC
many	TRBV7-8	16	TRBD1	TRBJ2-2	CASSSRTGEDTGELFF	TGTGCCAGCAGCTCAAGGACAGGGGAGGATACCGGGGAGCTGTTTTTT
few	TRBV18	15	NA	TRBJ1-1	CASSPPGSWNTEAFF	TGTGCCAGCTCACCACCGGGGAGTTGGAACACTGAAGCTTTCTTT
NA	TRBV19	12	NA	TRBJ2-4	CASSQTSGIQYF	TGTGCCAGTAGCCAAACATCGGGCATTCAGTACTTC
few	TRBV5-8	15	TRBD1	TRBJ2-7	CASSLAGAQGDEQYF	TGTGCCAGCAGCTTGGCCGGGGCACAGGGGGACGAGCAGTACTTC
many	TRBV7-6	15	TRBD1	TRBJ2-7	CASSSRTGASYEQYF	TGTGCCAGCAGCTCGCGGACAGGGGCATCCTACGAGCAGTACTTC